This section outlines one T cell receptor beta chain sequence together with its context. Its antigen is as yet unknown. The germline V gene encodes CDR1 LNHDA and CDR2 SQIVND (reference sequence). With 6 bases removed from V and 5 bases from J, the gap between germline ends came to 16 bases. This CDR3 spans 14 amino acids. This table comes from immunoSEQ multiplex PCR, and its TCRdb copy is limited to in-frame clones, with some not included. The table shows over 55,000 clones, with around 77% occurring only once. This entry belongs to a study of radiation and T cells in renal cell carcinoma. Study background: Nephrectomy followed 15 Gy stereotactic body radiation by 4 weeks. Study-wide points: Top tumor clonotypes rose in blood 2 weeks post-radiation, then contracted. Without pretreatment biopsies, baseline tumor clonotype presence was undetermined.

Indicated time point: blood 2 weeks post-SBRT. Documented treatment: 15 Gy SBRT to primary tumor, nephrectomy 4 weeks later. This renal cell carcinoma was of the clear cell type. This rearrangement joins TRBV19 to TRBJ2-5; the D gene is possibly TRBD1 (6 bases). The sequenced sample was blood, obtained from a patient whose treatment included radiotherapy and nephrectomy. The sequence derives from a man in his sixties with renal cell carcinoma. The CDR3 DNA reads as TGTGCCAGTAGCCACCCGGGACAAATCGAGACCCAGTACTTC. Protein sequence: CASSHPGQIETQYF.